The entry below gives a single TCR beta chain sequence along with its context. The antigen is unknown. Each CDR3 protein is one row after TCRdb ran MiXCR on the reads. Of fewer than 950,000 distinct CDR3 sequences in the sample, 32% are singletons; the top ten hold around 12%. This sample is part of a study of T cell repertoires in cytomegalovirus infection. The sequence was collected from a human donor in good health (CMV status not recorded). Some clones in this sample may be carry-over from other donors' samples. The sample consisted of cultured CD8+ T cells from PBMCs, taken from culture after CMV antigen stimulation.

The CDR3, as DNA: TGTGCCAGCAAGTTCTCTAGCGGAGCCTACGAGCAGTACTTC. Amino acid sequence: CASKFSSGAYEQYF. This chain uses TRBV27 with TRBJ2-7; 7 positions agree with TRBD2. Germline-derived CDR1 and CDR2 are MNHEY and SMNVEV (reference sequence). With V trimmed by 7 bases and J by 2 bases, 8 bases remained unmatched. The CDR3 is 14 residues long.